This is a list of T cell receptor beta chains from one sample in a study of blood T cell repertoires in COVID-19. Repertoires were generated with immunoSEQ multiplex PCR, while TCRdb's copy carries only in-frame clones and drops some. The sample has 270,000 or so clones, roughly nine tenths seen once. Sequencing used peripheral blood. Receptors were obtained from a woman aged 40 to 50 who had recovered from COVID-19. Each CDR3 is given with its conserved first and last residue. Fields, in order: D gene, V gene, J gene, clone size, CDR3 protein, CDR3 DNA. A D gene is named only where the DNA matches it firmly. The size of a clone is reported for some rows only, either as once, few or many, or as a class for expanded clones.

NA,TRBV21-1,TRBJ1-5,NA,CASSTLDEDRDLGNQPQHF,TGTGCCAGCAGTACCCTCGACGAGGACAGGGACTTGGGCAATCAGCCCCAGCATTTT
TRBD2,TRBV12-5,TRBJ2-3,once,CASGLSPTSGRTLMADTQYF,TGTGCTAGTGGTTTGTCTCCGACTAGCGGGAGGACCCTTATGGCAGATACGCAGTATTTT
NA,TRBV5-4,TRBJ1-6,once,CASSVDRNSPLHF,TGTGCCAGCAGCGTAGACAGGAATTCACCCCTCCACTTT
NA,TRBV3-1/TRBV3-2,TRBJ1-1,once,CASSQIDAIGGTEAFF,TGTGCCAGCAGCCAGATTGACGCCATCGGGGGGACTGAAGCTTTCTTT
TRBD2,TRBV3-1/TRBV3-2,TRBJ2-2,NA,CASSQDVAGGRTGELFF,TGTGCCAGCAGCCAAGATGTTGCGGGGGGGCGTACCGGGGAGCTGTTTTTT
TRBD1,TRBV30,TRBJ2-4,NA,CAWSRDRDLKNIQYF,TGTGCCTGGAGCCGGGACAGGGATCTCAAAAACATTCAGTACTTC
NA,TRBV9,TRBJ1-2,NA,CASSPTANTLITYYGYTF,TGTGCCAGCAGCCCTACAGCCAACACACTTATCACTTACTATGGCTACACCTTC
TRBD1,TRBV9,TRBJ1-5,NA,CASSVGSGPGQNQPQHF,TGTGCCAGCAGCGTAGGTAGTGGGCCGGGACAGAATCAGCCCCAGCATTTT
TRBD2,TRBV29-1,TRBJ2-3,NA,CSLLPWDGRITDTQYF,TGCAGCCTGTTGCCATGGGACGGGAGGATAACAGATACGCAGTATTTT
NA,TRBV6-5,TRBJ2-7,once,CASSLDLRGYEQYF,TGTGCCAGCAGTCTAGATCTCCGGGGCTACGAGCAGTACTTC
TRBD2,TRBV5-1,TRBJ2-3,NA,CASSTSGERADTQYF,TGCGCCAGCAGTACTAGCGGGGAGCGCGCAGATACGCAGTATTTT
NA,TRBV4-1,TRBJ1-5,NA,CASSPRVYNQPQHF,TGCGCCAGCAGCCCCCGGGTATACAATCAGCCCCAGCATTTT
NA,TRBV10-1,TRBJ2-2,NA,CASSEGHANTGELFF,TGCGCCAGCAGTGAAGGACACGCGAACACCGGGGAGCTGTTTTTT
TRBD1,TRBV3-1/TRBV3-2,TRBJ2-2,few,CASSQGQGTGELFF,TGTGCCAGCAGCCAAGGACAGGGCACCGGGGAGCTGTTTTTT
NA,TRBV3-1/TRBV3-2,TRBJ1-2,once,CASSQMTGNYGYTF,TGTGCCAGCAGCCAAATGACAGGAAACTATGGCTACACCTTC
NA,TRBV24-1,TRBJ1-2,NA,CATSDRGYGYTF,TGTGCCACCAGTGATCGGGGCTATGGCTACACCTTC
NA,TRBV5-6,TRBJ2-5,NA,CASSLVGEGTQYF,TGTGCCAGCAGCTTGGTGGGAGAGGGGACCCAGTACTTC
NA,TRBV19,TRBJ1-2,few,CASIPTGSNYGYTF,TGTGCCAGTATCCCGACAGGCTCTAACTATGGCTACACCTTC
NA,TRBV2,TRBJ2-1,NA,CASSEGLLGAQTYNEQFF,TGTGCCAGCAGTGAGGGTCTCCTAGGGGCGCAAACCTACAATGAGCAGTTCTTC
NA,TRBV28,TRBJ1-5,NA,CASSLGAGAPRLGQPQHF,TGTGCCAGCAGTCTTGGGGCAGGTGCGCCCCGGTTAGGTCAGCCCCAGCATTTT
NA,TRBV10-1,TRBJ1-2,NA,CASSESAAGEYYGYTF,TGCGCCAGCAGTGAGTCGGCGGCAGGGGAATACTATGGCTACACCTTC
NA,TRBV7-9,TRBJ2-1,few,CASSSLVRNEFF,TGTGCCAGCAGCTCTTTAGTCCGCAACGAGTTCTTC
TRBD2,TRBV3-1/TRBV3-2,TRBJ2-2,once,CASSQDLAGVGELFF,TGTGCCAGCAGCCAAGATCTGGCGGGAGTAGGGGAGCTGTTTTTT
TRBD1,TRBV10-1,TRBJ2-7,NA,CASNSGTGNYEQYF,TGCGCCAGCAATTCTGGGACAGGGAATTACGAGCAGTACTTC
TRBD1,TRBV4-1,TRBJ2-7,NA,CASSQRTGPYEQYF,TGCGCCAGCAGCCAACGGACAGGGCCCTACGAGCAGTACTTC
NA,TRBV28,TRBJ1-5,NA,CASSYSKGGAYQPQHF,TGTGCCAGCAGTTATAGCAAAGGAGGCGCTTATCAGCCCCAGCATTTT
NA,TRBV5-1,TRBJ1-2,NA,CASSLDWVGGYTF,TGCGCCAGCAGCTTGGACTGGGTCGGGGGCTACACCTTC
NA,TRBV5-1,TRBJ1-6,NA,CASSFRGKDSPLHF,TGCGCCAGCAGCTTTAGGGGCAAGGATTCACCCCTCCACTTT
TRBD1,TRBV10-3,TRBJ2-3,NA,CAISGTGSPQDTQYF,TGTGCCATCAGCGGGACAGGGTCACCCCAAGATACGCAGTATTTT
TRBD1,TRBV30,TRBJ1-6,NA,CASHRQGDSPLHF,TGTGCCTCACACAGGCAGGGGGATTCACCCCTCCACTTT
NA,TRBV10-2,TRBJ1-5,NA,CASSEASPYSNQPQHF,TGCGCCAGCAGTGAAGCCTCACCTTATAGCAATCAGCCCCAGCATTTT
NA,TRBV5-4,TRBJ2-1,NA,CASSLDTGAYNEQFF,TGTGCCAGCAGCTTGGACACCGGGGCCTACAATGAGCAGTTCTTC
TRBD1,TRBV28,TRBJ2-7,NA,CASSRPGQNSYEQYF,TGTGCCAGCAGCCGTCCGGGACAGAATTCCTACGAGCAGTACTTC
TRBD1,TRBV2,TRBJ2-7,NA,CASSTGQGFGEQYF,TGTGCCAGCAGTACGGGACAGGGGTTTGGCGAGCAGTACTTC
TRBD1,TRBV9,TRBJ2-2,NA,CASSADRGPGGELFF,TGTGCCAGCAGCGCCGACAGGGGGCCTGGCGGGGAGCTGTTTTTT
NA,TRBV6-2/TRBV6-3,TRBJ1-1,NA,CASSYGLEMNTEAFF,TGTGCCAGCAGTTACGGTCTAGAGATGAACACTGAAGCTTTCTTT
NA,TRBV11-3,TRBJ2-5,once,CASSLNSEAQYF,TGTGCCAGCAGCTTAAACTCGGAGGCCCAGTACTTC
NA,TRBV24-1,TRBJ1-6,NA,CATSDPVGWDTGNYNSPLHF,TGTGCCACCAGTGACCCAGTAGGTTGGGACACAGGGAACTATAATTCACCCCTCCACTTT
TRBD1,TRBV5-1,TRBJ1-3,NA,CASSKTGAGNTIYF,TGCGCCAGCAGCAAAACAGGGGCTGGAAACACCATATATTTT
TRBD2,TRBV4-3,TRBJ2-1,NA,CASSLRLAGGNEQFF,TGCGCCAGCAGCCTTAGACTAGCGGGAGGCAATGAGCAGTTCTTC
TRBD2,TRBV15,TRBJ2-1,NA,CATSRVGLGNEQFF,TGTGCCACCAGCAGAGTGGGACTAGGAAATGAGCAGTTCTTC
TRBD1,TRBV30,TRBJ1-3,NA,CAWSVQGANGNTIYF,TGTGCCTGGAGTGTGCAGGGGGCTAACGGAAACACCATATATTTT
NA,TRBV2,TRBJ1-5,NA,CASSSAMGRVGSNQPQHF,TGTGCCAGCAGTTCGGCCATGGGCAGGGTAGGGAGCAATCAGCCCCAGCATTTT
TRBD1,TRBV5-6,TRBJ1-1,NA,CASSIWTGSIMDTEAFF,TGTGCCAGCAGCATCTGGACAGGGAGTATTATGGACACTGAAGCTTTCTTT
NA,TRBV7-9,TRBJ2-5,once,CASSLVRGVIGTQYF,TGTGCCAGCAGCTTAGTTCGCGGTGTGATCGGGACCCAGTACTTC
NA,TRBV7-3,TRBJ1-1,NA,CASSLSYTEAFF,TGTGCCAGCAGCTTATCGTACACTGAAGCTTTCTTT
TRBD1,TRBV27,TRBJ2-5,once,CASSLKGAHLQETQYF,TGTGCCAGCAGTTTAAAGGGGGCGCACTTACAAGAGACCCAGTACTTC